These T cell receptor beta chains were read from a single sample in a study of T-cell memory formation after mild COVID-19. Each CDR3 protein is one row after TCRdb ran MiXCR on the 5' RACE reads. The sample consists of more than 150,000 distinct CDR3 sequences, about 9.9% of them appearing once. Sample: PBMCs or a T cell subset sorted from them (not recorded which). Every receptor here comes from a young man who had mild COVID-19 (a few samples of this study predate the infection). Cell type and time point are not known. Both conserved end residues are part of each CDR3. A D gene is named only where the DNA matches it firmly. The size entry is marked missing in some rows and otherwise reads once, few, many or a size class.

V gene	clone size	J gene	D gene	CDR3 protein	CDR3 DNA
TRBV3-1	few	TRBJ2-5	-	CASSPGVTQETQYF	TGTGCCAGCAGCCCGGGGGTGACACAAGAGACCCAGTACTTC
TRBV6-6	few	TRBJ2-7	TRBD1	CASRSGTGAYEQYF	TGTGCCAGCAGGTCCGGGACAGGCGCCTACGAGCAGTACTTC
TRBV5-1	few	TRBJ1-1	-	CASSYLPGAWTEAFF	TGCGCCAGCAGTTACCTACCGGGGGCTTGGACTGAAGCTTTCTTT
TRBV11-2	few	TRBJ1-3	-	CASRRVSTGNTIYF	TGTGCCAGCCGTCGGGTGTCGACTGGAAACACCATATATTTT
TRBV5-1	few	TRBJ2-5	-	CASSLDLAGTQYF	TGCGCCAGCAGCTTGGATCTGGCGGGGACCCAGTACTTC
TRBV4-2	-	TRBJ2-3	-	CASSQVSGGSTDTQYF	TGTGCCAGCAGCCAAGTCTCAGGCGGTAGCACAGATACGCAGTATTTT
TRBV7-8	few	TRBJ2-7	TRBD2	CASSWTSGSSYEQYF	TGTGCCAGCAGCTGGACTAGCGGGAGCTCCTACGAGCAGTACTTC
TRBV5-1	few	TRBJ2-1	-	CASTRGGTGDEQFF	TGCGCCAGCACCCGAGGGGGGACGGGGGATGAGCAGTTCTTC
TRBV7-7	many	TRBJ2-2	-	CASSPRQGTGELFF	TGTGCCAGCAGCCCGAGACAAGGAACCGGGGAGCTGTTTTTT
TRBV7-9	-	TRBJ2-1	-	CASSLMTADEQFF	TGTGCCAGCAGTCTAATGACAGCGGATGAGCAGTTCTTC
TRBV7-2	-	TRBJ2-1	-	CASSSRASEQFF	TGTGCCAGCAGTTCTCGAGCCAGTGAGCAGTTCTTC
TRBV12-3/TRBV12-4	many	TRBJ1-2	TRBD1	CASGRDWPVRGKDYGYTF	TGTGCCAGCGGTCGGGATTGGCCAGTCAGGGGGAAGGACTATGGCTACACCTTC
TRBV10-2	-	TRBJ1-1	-	CASSTREDTEAFF	TGCGCCAGCAGCACACGGGAGGACACTGAAGCTTTCTTT
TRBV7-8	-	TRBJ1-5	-	CASSIRTEYSNQPQHF	TGTGCCAGCAGCATTCGGACAGAGTATAGCAATCAGCCCCAGCATTTT
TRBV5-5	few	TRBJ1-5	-	CASSLGRYQPQHF	TGTGCCAGCAGCTTGGGGAGGTATCAGCCCCAGCATTTT
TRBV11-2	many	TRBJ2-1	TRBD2	CASTSTSGRREQFF	TGTGCCAGCACCTCGACTAGCGGGCGGAGGGAGCAGTTCTTC